Detailed here is one T cell receptor beta chain. The antigen is not known. CDR1 and CDR2 from the germline V gene are ENHRY and SYGVKD. Trimming took off 11 bases at V and 0 bases at J, with 14 bases between the two ends. The length of the CDR3 is 14 residues. The sample is drawn from a study of beta chain features in type 1 diabetes. Study in general: All samples yielded some 110 million examined sorted cells. Study outcomes and limitations: Among patients, naive, central memory and Treg TCRB repertoires appeared more similar than among healthy donors. Any HLA effect on TCRB rearrangement was left unresolved by small sub-analyses. Possibly, sequencing cDNA over-represented cells that had high TCR expression levels.

Expressed TCRB transcripts were sequenced, since all the RNA that had been isolated was reverse transcribed. TCRdb's copy holds only in-frame clones and misses some; the assay was immunoSEQ multiplex PCR. The sample shows 300,000 to 400,000 clones, approximately 8.2% of them seen only once. V gene TRBV10-3 combines with J gene TRBJ2-1, with D perhaps TRBD1 or TRBD2 (5 bases each). Sequencing was carried out using central memory CD4+ T cells from blood. The origin of this receptor is a woman aged 18-35 years in good health. This chain's CDR3 is CAAGDLSSYNEQFF. DNA of the CDR3: TGTGCCGCCGGGGACCTAAGCTCCTACAATGAGCAGTTCTTC.